This T cell receptor beta chain was retrieved from a study of T cells in Graves' hyperthyroidism and ophthalmopathy. Newly diagnosed hyperthyroidism patients aged 18 to 65 years had disease lasting under 2 months. On the basis of clinical symptoms, serum thyroxine and TRAb, thyroid ultrasound and orbital computed tomography, diagnoses were made. Out of approximately 10 ml of fresh peripheral blood came the PBMCs. Germline V gene data show CDR1 as GTSNPN and CDR2 as SVGIG (reference sequence). V lost 2 bases and J lost 3, with 8 bases in between. The CDR3 sequence is 12 residues long. At least ten counts were recorded for this clonotype. What it binds is not known. Study-wide findings and caveats: Most thyroid clonotypes expanded above 0.001 were also detected in blood.

Amplification of TCR beta CDR3 regions used RNA as the template. The HTBI primer set served for first-round RT-PCR of the TCR CDR3. TCRdb itself ran the multiplex PCR reads through MiXCR, one entry per CDR3 protein. The repertoire holds about 400,000 distinct CDR3 sequences, 15% to 17% seen once, with around 7.3% in the top ten. Sequencing used blood. The clonotype originates from a woman between 18 and 29 years old with Graves' hyperthyroidism. The rearrangement links TRBV30 to TRBJ2-7; tentatively, D is TRBD2 (5 bases). CDR3 amino acids: CAWSNEGYEQYF. The CDR3 DNA is TGTGCCTGGAGTAACGAGGGCTACGAGCAGTACTTC.